This TCR beta chain came from a study of shared clonotypes between healthy human individuals. General study findings and limits: Blood was the sole source, and tissue repertoires probably differ. Read depth was anticipated to influence clonotype sharing among donors.

Germline V gives CDR1 LNHDA, CDR2 SQIVND (reference sequence). V lost 5 bases to trimming and J lost 6 bases; unmatched junction nucleotides: 11. This CDR3 contains 15 residues. Remarks on this clone: Its matching antigen is unknown.

Measured with immunoSEQ multiplex PCR; TCRdb has only the in-frame clones, and not every one. The sample contains roughly 2.5 million clones, about 92% of which appear only once. The chain combines TRBV19 with TRBJ1-2; TRBD1 aligns across 8 bases. The source material was naive CD4+ T cells sorted from blood. Subset denoted: CD45RA+ positively selected. The TCR comes from a man aged 18 to 30 in good health. The CDR3 nucleotides are TGTGCCAGTAGTCCCGGACAGGGTAGATTGAATGGCTACACCTTC. Its translation: CASSPGQGRLNGYTF.